The rows below give T cell receptor beta chains drawn from one sample of a study of T cell changes during pregnancy in multiple sclerosis. Produced via immunoSEQ multiplex PCR; TCRdb's table is partial and in-frame only. The data hold approximately 90,000 clones, with about 91% observed a single time. Specimen: peripheral blood, collected before pregnancy. These receptors all stem from a female donor with multiple sclerosis, enrolled in a pregnancy study. The conserved cysteine and the conserved F or W are not part of the CDR3 here. The order of the fields is D gene, V gene, J gene, CDR3 protein. The D gene is left open where the match is weak.

D gene: TRBD2; V gene: TRBV7-9; J gene: TRBJ2-1; CDR3 protein: ASSSQTSGGYNEQF
D gene: TRBD2; V gene: TRBV19; J gene: TRBJ2-1; CDR3 protein: ASSTATSKGDSYNEQF
D gene: -; V gene: TRBV2; J gene: TRBJ2-7; CDR3 protein: ASSGAGIGEQY
D gene: TRBD1; V gene: TRBV2; J gene: TRBJ2-3; CDR3 protein: AGWTGASTDTQY
D gene: -; V gene: TRBV6-6; J gene: TRBJ1-2; CDR3 protein: ASSYGQGWDYGYT
D gene: TRBD1; V gene: TRBV5-4; J gene: TRBJ2-7; CDR3 protein: ASSVQGAHEQY
D gene: TRBD2; V gene: TRBV2; J gene: TRBJ2-3; CDR3 protein: ASSAGTRGTDTQY
D gene: -; V gene: TRBV11-2; J gene: TRBJ1-5; CDR3 protein: ASSTGRYQPQH
D gene: TRBD1; V gene: TRBV6-1; J gene: TRBJ1-1; CDR3 protein: ASTRFTGVTEAF
D gene: -; V gene: TRBV15; J gene: TRBJ1-3; CDR3 protein: ATSRERGGGNTIY
D gene: -; V gene: TRBV15; J gene: TRBJ2-5; CDR3 protein: ATSRDSSQETQY
D gene: -; V gene: TRBV7-8; J gene: TRBJ2-2; CDR3 protein: ASQITRNTGELF
D gene: -; V gene: TRBV7-9; J gene: TRBJ2-1; CDR3 protein: ASSLVFNEQF
D gene: TRBD1; V gene: TRBV7-2; J gene: TRBJ1-2; CDR3 protein: ASSLTRDRGGYGYT
D gene: -; V gene: TRBV30; J gene: TRBJ1-3; CDR3 protein: AWTSGNTIY
D gene: TRBD2; V gene: TRBV4-2; J gene: TRBJ2-1; CDR3 protein: ASSRTSGSNNEQF
D gene: TRBD1; V gene: TRBV25-1; J gene: TRBJ1-2; CDR3 protein: ASSESGGRGVGGYT
D gene: TRBD1; V gene: TRBV7-2; J gene: TRBJ2-7; CDR3 protein: ASSFRQGANEQY
D gene: -; V gene: TRBV4-1; J gene: TRBJ2-3; CDR3 protein: ASSQEEDTQY
D gene: -; V gene: TRBV7-2; J gene: TRBJ2-4; CDR3 protein: ASSLRLAGYIQY
D gene: TRBD2; V gene: TRBV5-1; J gene: TRBJ2-7; CDR3 protein: ASSLSSGTKAEQY
D gene: -; V gene: TRBV19; J gene: TRBJ2-7; CDR3 protein: ASSIDTYEQY
D gene: -; V gene: TRBV10-3; J gene: TRBJ2-7; CDR3 protein: AISEGPRSYEQY
D gene: -; V gene: TRBV28; J gene: TRBJ2-3; CDR3 protein: ASRLENTQY
D gene: -; V gene: TRBV7-2; J gene: TRBJ1-5; CDR3 protein: ASSLFQGINQPQH
D gene: TRBD1; V gene: TRBV27; J gene: TRBJ2-7; CDR3 protein: ASSSRQGPSYEQY
D gene: -; V gene: TRBV5-1; J gene: TRBJ2-3; CDR3 protein: ASSLLGPERDTQY
D gene: -; V gene: TRBV30; J gene: TRBJ1-1; CDR3 protein: AWGGMNTEAF
D gene: -; V gene: TRBV2; J gene: TRBJ2-1; CDR3 protein: AMTVYNEQF
D gene: TRBD1; V gene: TRBV28; J gene: TRBJ1-5; CDR3 protein: ASSPGQGDNQPQH
D gene: -; V gene: TRBV2; J gene: TRBJ1-5; CDR3 protein: ASTGVGNQPQH
D gene: TRBD1; V gene: TRBV11-1; J gene: TRBJ1-1; CDR3 protein: ASSQDRGDEAF
D gene: TRBD2; V gene: TRBV27; J gene: TRBJ2-1; CDR3 protein: ASSPGTTNNEQF
D gene: -; V gene: TRBV19; J gene: TRBJ2-1; CDR3 protein: ASSPGYNEQF
D gene: TRBD1; V gene: TRBV4-1; J gene: TRBJ1-2; CDR3 protein: ASSPLRDSGYGYT
D gene: -; V gene: TRBV7-2; J gene: TRBJ1-2; CDR3 protein: ASSFYAQTNYGYT
D gene: -; V gene: TRBV19; J gene: TRBJ1-1; CDR3 protein: ASSVRQMNTEAF
D gene: TRBD1; V gene: TRBV29-1; J gene: TRBJ2-7; CDR3 protein: SVALTGGNGEQY
D gene: TRBD2; V gene: TRBV5-4; J gene: TRBJ2-7; CDR3 protein: ASSLTSGGPSYEQY
D gene: -; V gene: TRBV15; J gene: TRBJ2-1; CDR3 protein: ATSRDDHIPNEQF
D gene: -; V gene: TRBV30; J gene: TRBJ1-1; CDR3 protein: AWSQWGTENTEAF
D gene: TRBD1; V gene: TRBV25-1; J gene: TRBJ2-1; CDR3 protein: ASSDRGHYNEQF
D gene: -; V gene: TRBV2; J gene: TRBJ1-5; CDR3 protein: ASKTGGRGNQPQH
D gene: -; V gene: TRBV28; J gene: TRBJ2-6; CDR3 protein: ASSHNPSVFSGANVLT
D gene: -; V gene: TRBV9; J gene: TRBJ2-1; CDR3 protein: ASSVLGAGVNEQF